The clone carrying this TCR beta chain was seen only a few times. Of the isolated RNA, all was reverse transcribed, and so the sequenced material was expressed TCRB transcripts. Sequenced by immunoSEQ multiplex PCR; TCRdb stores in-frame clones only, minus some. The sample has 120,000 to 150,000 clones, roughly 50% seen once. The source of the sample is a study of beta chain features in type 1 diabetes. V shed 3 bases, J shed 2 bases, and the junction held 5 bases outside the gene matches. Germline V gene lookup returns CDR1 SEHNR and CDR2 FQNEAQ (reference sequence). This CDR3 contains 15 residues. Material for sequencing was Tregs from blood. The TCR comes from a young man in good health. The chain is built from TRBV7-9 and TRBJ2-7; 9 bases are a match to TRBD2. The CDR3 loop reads CASSFGIAGAYEQYF. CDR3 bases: TGTGCCAGCAGCTTTGGGATAGCGGGGGCCTACGAGCAGTACTTC.